These 4 T cell receptor beta chains were sequenced from one sample in a study of glioma-infiltrating T cells. Amplification of TCR alpha and beta CDR3 regions from RNA used iRepertoire nested multiplex PCR. TCRdb used MiXCR to reprocess the multiplex PCR reads, holding one entry per CDR3 protein. In the table there are more than 95,000 distinct CDR3 sequences, more than 20% of which are singletons. Material for sequencing was glioma tissue, nonneoplastic brain tissue, or PBMCs (not recorded which). These receptors were taken from a human donor with low-grade glioma or glioblastoma, undergoing nonglioma brain surgery, or in good health (not recorded which).

This clonotype was detected only once. This may be a read error, as it is one base from a much larger clone. As the CDR3 is not closed by the conserved phenylalanine or tryptophan, this likely results from a read error. V and J are TRBV27 and TRBJ2-1; 8 nucleotides line up with TRBD1. The CDR3 has 15 residues. Germline CDR1 reads MNHEY; CDR2 reads SMNVEV (reference sequence). CDR3 amino acids: CASSQEQGDLNEQFL. In DNA form, the CDR3 reads TGCGCCAGCAGCCAAGAACAGGGGGACCTCAATGAGCAGTTCTTA.

Many counts were recorded for this clonotype. The CDR3 DNA reads as TGTGCCAGCACCTCCAGCCGGGTAGATACGCAGTATTTT. Amino acids: CASTSSRVDTQYF. The V and J genes are TRBV7-9 and TRBJ2-3; D gene ambiguous. Per the germline V gene, CDR1 is SEHNR and CDR2 is FQNEAQ (reference sequence). CDR3 length: 13 amino acids. V was pared by 7 bases and J by 5 bases, with 13 bases between.

This clonotype was recorded many times. This chain connects TRBV12-5 to TRBJ2-5; 13 positions agree with TRBD2. V lost 3 bases, J lost 3 bases, and 1 base stayed unmatched. There are 15 residues in the CDR3. The germline CDR1 and CDR2 sequences are LGHNT and FRNRAP. The CDR3: CASGLGLAGEETQYF. The DNA for the CDR3 is TGTGCTAGTGGTTTAGGACTAGCGGGAGAAGAGACCCAGTACTTC.

This clonotype occurred many times. DNA of the CDR3: TGTGCCACCAGTAAGGGCCCAGATACGCAGTATTTT. It specifies CATSKGPDTQYF. The chain joins TRBV24-1 to TRBJ2-3; D unresolved. Germline CDR1 and CDR2: KGHDR and SFDVKD. Trimming removed 6 bases at V and 4 bases at J, with 7 bases between. This CDR3 region has 12 residues.